This T cell receptor (beta chain) was sequenced during a study of cytomegalovirus exposure and HLA in healthy donors. Findings and limits, study-wide: In vitro testing confirmed a few CMV-associated chains as specific for CMV antigens.

Amplification used 60 Vbeta primers and 13 Jbeta primers. The data were produced by immunoSEQ multiplex PCR, yet TCRdb's version contains in-frame clones alone and is incomplete. The sample table sets out tens of thousands of clones. Germline V gene data show CDR1 as SGHTA and CDR2 as FQGNSA. Trimming cost V 2 bases and J 2 bases, with 10 bases left between them. The CDR3 covers 16 residues. Turning to this clone: The antigen remains unidentified.

The receptor's source is a female donor in good health and CMV-seropositive. Sequencing was carried out using PBMCs. V gene TRBV7-2 combines with J gene TRBJ2-6, with D unresolved. The CDR3 is CASSLSTSPGANVLTF. CDR3 coding DNA: TGTGCCAGCAGCTTATCCACAAGTCCTGGGGCCAACGTCCTGACTTTC. Looking up the rest from reference TRBV7-2 and TRBJ2-6 gives the full variable domain: GAGVSQSPSNKVTEKGKDVELRCDPISGHTALYWYRQSLGQGLEFLIYFQGNSAPDKSGLPSDRFSAERTGGSVSTLTIQRTQQEDSAVYLCASSLSTSPGANVLTFGAGSRLTVL.